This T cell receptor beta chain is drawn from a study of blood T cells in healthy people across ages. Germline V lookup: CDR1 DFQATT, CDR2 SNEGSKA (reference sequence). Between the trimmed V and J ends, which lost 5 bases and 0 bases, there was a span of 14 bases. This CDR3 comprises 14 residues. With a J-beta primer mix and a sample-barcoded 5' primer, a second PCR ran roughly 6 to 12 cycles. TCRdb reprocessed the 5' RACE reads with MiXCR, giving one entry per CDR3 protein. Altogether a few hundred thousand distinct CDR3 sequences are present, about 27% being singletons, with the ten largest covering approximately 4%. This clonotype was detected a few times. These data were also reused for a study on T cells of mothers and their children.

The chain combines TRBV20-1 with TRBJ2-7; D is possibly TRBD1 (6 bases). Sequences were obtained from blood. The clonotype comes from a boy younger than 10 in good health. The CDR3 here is CSAHRDTSSYEQYF. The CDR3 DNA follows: TGCAGTGCTCACCGGGACACGAGCTCCTACGAGCAGTACTTC.